These 23 T cell receptor beta chains share one sample of origin, sequenced in a study of cytotoxic CD8 clonotypes in ibrutinib-treated CLL. Method: immunoSEQ multiplex PCR; TCRdb's copy keeps in-frame clones and lacks some. This table has almost 250,000 clones, roughly 74% appearing once. This material consisted of PBMCs, taken after 24 months of ibrutinib treatment. These receptors all come from a human donor with chronic lymphocytic leukemia.

This clone appeared a few times. J is TRBJ2-3 and V is TRBV27; D may be TRBD1 (5 bases). The V and J ends lost 6 bases and 4 bases respectively, with 11 bases between them. This CDR3 region has 13 residues. Per the germline V gene, CDR1 is MNHEY and CDR2 is SMNVEV (reference sequence). CDR3 protein: CASSPAGPDTQYF. The DNA for the CDR3 is TGTGCCAGCAGCCCCGCAGGGCCAGATACGCAGTATTTT.

The CDR3: CAISESTGRLDTQYF. Here the CDR3 DNA reads TGTGCCATCAGTGAGTCGACAGGGAGATTAGATACGCAGTATTTT. J is TRBJ2-3 and V is TRBV10-3; 7 nucleotides match TRBD1. CDR1 and CDR2 (germline): ENHRY, SYGVKD. The J segment lost 5 bases and the V segment lost 0 bases, leaving 5 bases of the junction unmatched. The CDR3 spans 15 residues.

This chain connects TRBV2 to TRBJ1-2, with 7 bases fitting TRBD1. V trimming: 8 bases; J trimming: 2 bases; junction bases outside the gene matches: 5. Germline V gene sequence: CDR1 SNHLY, CDR2 FYNNEI. This CDR3 comprises 13 residues. This CDR3 reads CASEKTGNYGYTF. CDR3 nucleotides: TGTGCCAGCGAAAAGACAGGGAACTATGGCTACACCTTC.

This chain links TRBV5-1 with TRBJ2-1; 12 bases align to TRBD2. The germline V gene encodes CDR1 SGHRS and CDR2 YFSETQ. Trimming took 5 bases from V and 5 from J; bases not matched to a gene: 5. This CDR3 has 15 amino acids. CDR3 nucleotides: TGCGCCAGCAGGACTAGCGGGAGTCAGGACAATGAGCAGTTCTTC. Translating it yields CASRTSGSQDNEQFF.

The chain links TRBV19 to TRBJ2-2; D ambiguous. The CDR3 totals 16 residues. The V end was cut by 1 base, the J end by 4 bases, with 13 bases between. Germline CDR1 reads LNHDA; CDR2 reads SQIVND (reference sequence). This CDR3 reads CASSIGQLTATGELFF. The CDR3 bases are TGTGCCAGTAGTATAGGTCAGTTAACTGCCACCGGGGAGCTGTTTTTT.

The chain couples TRBV7-8 to TRBJ2-2; D is possibly TRBD1 (5 bases). Germline lookup yields CDR1 SGHVS and CDR2 FQNEAQ. CDR3 size: 14 residues. Trimming removed 5 bases at V and 4 bases at J, with 11 bases between. The CDR3 loop reads CASSPATVTGELFF. CDR3 nucleotides: TGTGCCAGCAGCCCCGCGACAGTCACCGGGGAGCTGTTTTTT.

The sample holds one count of this clone. The chain is built from TRBV16 and TRBJ1-1; TRBD1 might be the D (5 bases). This CDR3 has 15 amino acids. V was trimmed by 1 base and J by 3 bases, leaving 12 bases between them. The germline gives CDR1 KGHSY, CDR2 FQNENV. The CDR3 loop is CASSQWSGRDTEAFF. The CDR3, as DNA: TGTGCCAGCAGCCAATGGTCAGGGAGAGACACTGAAGCTTTCTTT.

CDR3: CASSPGDGSDTQYF. In DNA form, the CDR3 reads TGTGCCAGCTCACCTGGGGACGGATCAGATACGCAGTATTTT. The rearrangement uses TRBV18 and TRBJ2-3; perhaps D is TRBD1 or TRBD2 (5 bases each). The V and J ends lost 3 bases and 4 bases respectively, with 11 bases between them. This CDR3 contains 14 residues. Per germline, CDR1 KGHSH and CDR2 LQKENI. Complete variable domain (other parts from reference TRBV18 and TRBJ2-3): NAGVMQNPRHLVRRRGQEARLRCSPMKGHSHVYWYRQLPEEGLKFMVYLQKENIIDESGMPKERFSAEFPKEGPSILRIQQVVRGDSAAYFCASSPGDGSDTQYFGPGTRLTVL.

A note on this clone: The junction shows a germline mismatch at one end, possibly a read error. The chain joins TRBV28 to TRBJ1-5, with D unclear. The CDR3 length is 13 residues. Germline V gene data show CDR1 as MDHEN and CDR2 as SYDVKM. The CDR3 protein is CASGLTDGQPQHF. DNA for the CDR3: TGTGCCAGCGGTTTAACTGACGGACAGCCCCAGCATTTT. Complete variable domain (other parts from reference TRBV28 and TRBJ1-5): DVKVTQSSRYLVKRTGEKVFLECVQDMDHENMFWYRQDPGLGLRLIYFSYDVKMKEKGDIPEGYSVSREKKERFSLILESASTNQTSMYLCASGLTDGQPQHFGDGTRLSIL.

The chain has TRBV5-1 and TRBJ2-2, with a possible D match to TRBD2 (6 bases). The CDR3 loop spans 15 amino acids. V gave up 6 bases and J gave up 0 bases, with 12 bases separating them. Germline CDR1 and CDR2: SGHRS and YFSETQ. This CDR3 is CASKLATANTGELFF. The CDR3, as DNA: TGCGCCAGCAAGCTAGCGACTGCGAACACCGGGGAGCTGTTTTTT.

This clone was observed a few times. CDR3 amino acids: CASSPGQITDTQYF. Here the CDR3 DNA reads TGTGCCAGCAGTCCGGGACAGATCACAGATACGCAGTATTTT. The chain links TRBV28 to TRBJ2-3; 7 positions match TRBD1. This CDR3 spans 14 amino acids. Germline V gene sequence: CDR1 MDHEN, CDR2 SYDVKM. V trimming: 5 bases; J trimming: 2 bases; junction bases outside the gene matches: 4.

The gene calls are TRBV13 and TRBJ1-2; weak D call: TRBD1 (5 bases). This CDR3 is built from 15 residues. With 1 base removed from V and 5 bases from J, the gap between germline ends came to 14 bases. Per the germline V gene, CDR1 is PRHDT and CDR2 is FYEKMQ (reference sequence). CDR3 sequence reads: CASSLEGMGLYGYTF. CDR3 sequence (DNA): TGTGCCAGCAGCTTAGAAGGGATGGGACTGTATGGCTACACCTTC.

The rearrangement joins TRBV25-1 to TRBJ1-3, with D uncertain. The CDR3 is 16 residues long. Germline CDR1 is MGHDK and CDR2 is SYGVNS. Trimming left V 5 bases short and J 0 bases short, with 14 bases between. CDR3 amino acids: CASSPAPGISGNTIYF. CDR3 nucleotides: TGTGCCAGCAGTCCTGCGCCGGGTATCTCTGGAAACACCATATATTTT.

V is TRBV10-1 and J is TRBJ1-1; D is perhaps TRBD1 (5 bases). This CDR3 has 14 residues. V dropped 6 bases and J dropped 3 bases, with 14 bases sitting between them. Germline loops: CDR1 WNHNN, CDR2 SYGVQD (reference sequence). The CDR3 loop is CASSPTPGHTEAFF. CDR3 nucleotides: TGCGCCAGCAGCCCTACACCGGGACACACTGAAGCTTTCTTT.

The table lists this clone with a few counts. The chain combines TRBV7-9 with TRBJ2-6; unclear D gene. The CDR3 has 15 amino acids. Germline CDR1 SEHNR, CDR2 FQNEAQ (reference sequence). With 3 bases removed from V and 0 bases from J, the gap between germline ends came to 6 bases. The CDR3 DNA is TGTGCCAGCAGCTTCAGGCGCTCTGGGGCCAACGTCCTGACTTTC. Translated: CASSFRRSGANVLTF.

This clone was counted once. The rearrangement joins TRBV5-6 to TRBJ2-5, with D unclear. CDR1 SGHDT and CDR2 YYEEEE come from the germline V gene. Trimming cost V 2 bases and J 4 bases, with 9 bases left between them. The CDR3 has 13 residues. The CDR3 DNA reads TGTGCCAGCAGCTTCTCATACGGAGAGACCCAGTACTTC. Translation gives CASSFSYGETQYF.

The rearrangement links TRBV6-5 to TRBJ1-4, with a weak D call TRBD1 (5 bases). The V and J ends lost 8 bases and 11 bases respectively, with 18 bases between them. This CDR3 is built from 13 residues. Germline CDR1 and CDR2: MNHEY and SVGAGI. The CDR3: CASLQRGGWKLFF. The CDR3 nucleotides are TGTGCCAGCCTCCAGCGGGGGGGGTGGAAACTGTTTTTT.

The chain employs TRBV9 and TRBJ2-7; 9 bases agree with TRBD2. CDR1 is SGDLS and CDR2 is YYNGEE in the germline V gene. The CDR3 runs 16 residues. V shed 0 bases, J shed 4 bases, and the junction held 8 bases outside the gene matches. DNA of the CDR3: TGTGCCAGCAGCGTAGCGGCTAGCGGGATCTCTTACGAGCAGTACTTC. Translating it yields CASSVAASGISYEQYF.

The rearrangement uses TRBV19 and TRBJ1-5; possible D gene TRBD1, 5 bases. CDR1 and CDR2 from the germline V gene are LNHDA and SQIVND (reference sequence). V was trimmed by 2 bases and J by 7 bases, leaving 18 bases between them. The CDR3 covers 16 residues. The CDR3 spells CASSIRAAGGRQPQHF. The DNA of the CDR3 is TGTGCCAGTAGTATAAGGGCGGCGGGGGGTCGGCAGCCCCAGCATTTT. The whole variable domain, remainder taken from reference TRBV19 and TRBJ1-5, is DGGITQSPKYLFRKEGQNVTLSCEQNLNHDAMYWYRQDPGQGLRLIYYSQIVNDFQKGDIAEGYSVSREKKESFPLTVTSAQKNPTAFYLCASSIRAAGGRQPQHFGDGTRLSIL.

V is TRBV4-1 and J is TRBJ2-2, with 12 bases identical to TRBD2. The V gene's germline CDR1 is MGHRA and CDR2 YSYEKL. The CDR3 consists of 21 residues. After removal of 3 bases from V and 1 base from J, the junction contained 15 bases not matched to a gene. The CDR3 is CASSHPPDLAGGLGNTGELFF. In DNA, the CDR3 is TGCGCCAGCAGCCACCCCCCGGACCTAGCGGGAGGGCTTGGGAACACCGGGGAGCTGTTTTTT.

This clone was counted only a few times. CDR3 in DNA: TGTGCCAGCAGTTTAACCCTCGGCCCCGGCGGCGATCAGCCCCAGCATTTT. It is translated as CASSLTLGPGGDQPQHF. This chain links TRBV28 with TRBJ1-5; no clear D gene. CDR1 MDHEN and CDR2 SYDVKM come from the germline V gene. There are 17 residues in the CDR3. Deletions cut 2 bases from V and 5 bases from J, with 19 bases between. The whole variable domain, remainder taken from reference TRBV28 and TRBJ1-5, is DVKVTQSSRYLVKRTGEKVFLECVQDMDHENMFWYRQDPGLGLRLIYFSYDVKMKEKGDIPEGYSVSREKKERFSLILESASTNQTSMYLCASSLTLGPGGDQPQHFGDGTRLSIL.

The rearrangement joins TRBV19 to TRBJ2-3, with TRBD2 as a possible D gene (6 bases). The CDR3 is made up of 14 amino acids. Germline V CDR1 and CDR2: LNHDA, SQIVND (reference sequence). V was trimmed by 5 bases and J by 3 bases, leaving 12 bases between them. CDR3 in amino acids: CASSFPGATDTQYF. The CDR3 DNA reads TGTGCCAGTAGTTTCCCGGGAGCAACAGATACGCAGTATTTT.

The J gene is TRBJ2-7, the V gene TRBV10-3; a possible D gene is TRBD1 (5 bases). V was pared by 2 bases and J by 2 bases, with 10 bases between. CDR3 size: 14 residues. Germline-derived CDR1 and CDR2 are ENHRY and SYGVKD. The CDR3: CAISEGASPYEQYF. The CDR3 region has the DNA TGTGCCATCAGTGAGGGGGCAAGTCCCTACGAGCAGTACTTC.